Below are 32 T cell receptor beta chains sequenced from a single sample in a study of T cells in Graves' hyperthyroidism and ophthalmopathy. Authors of the study amplified TCR beta CDR3 regions from RNA transcripts. HTBI primers were employed in a first-round RT-PCR of the TCR CDR3. In TCRdb, the multiplex PCR reads were re-called with MiXCR into one record per CDR3 protein. The sample lists a few hundred thousand distinct CDR3 sequences, roughly 50% seen once, with around 8% in the top ten. Sequenced input: peripheral blood or thyroid tissue (not recorded which). The source is a young woman with Graves' hyperthyroidism.

This rearrangement joins TRBV6-1 to TRBJ2-5; D possibly corresponds to TRBD1 (6 bases). The length of the CDR3 is 13 residues. Trimming removed 7 bases from V and 9 bases from J, with 18 bases in between. Germline CDR1 reads MNHNS; CDR2 reads SASEGT. CDR3 residues: CASTNQGMQPQYF. CDR3 bases: TGTGCCAGCACCAACCAGGGGATGCAGCCCCAGTACTTC.

This clonotype has only a few counts. The chain links TRBV2 to TRBJ2-3; D not resolved. The CDR3 is made up of 15 amino acids. V was shortened by 6 bases and J by 0 bases, with 13 bases between the two germline ends. Per the germline V gene, CDR1 is SNHLY and CDR2 is FYNNEI. The CDR3 reads CASSVIGLSTDTQYF. CDR3 nucleotide sequence: TGTGCCAGCAGCGTGATCGGGTTAAGCACAGATACGCAGTATTTT.

This clonotype was observed at least ten times. This chain connects TRBV7-2 to TRBJ2-2; tentatively, D is TRBD1 or TRBD2 (6 bases each). Germline V gives CDR1 SGHTA, CDR2 FQGNSA. This CDR3 spans 16 amino acids. Trimming took off 5 bases at V and 0 bases at J, with 13 bases between the two ends. CDR3 DNA sequence: TGTGCCAGCAGCAAAGAGGGGGGTACGAACACCGGGGAGCTGTTTTTT. Amino acid sequence: CASSKEGGTNTGELFF.

CDR3 protein: CATSDLYGIPNYGYTF. CDR3 nucleotide sequence: TGTGCCACCAGTGATTTATACGGCATCCCTAACTATGGCTACACCTTC. The chain has TRBV24-1 and TRBJ1-2; D ambiguous. Germline CDR1 is KGHDR and CDR2 is SFDVKD. Between the trimmed V and J ends, which lost 1 base and 0 bases, there was a span of 11 bases. The CDR3 totals 16 residues.

The genes are TRBV29-1 and TRBJ1-1, with D tentatively TRBD1 (5 bases). Germline V gene data show CDR1 as SQVTM and CDR2 as ANQGSEA. Trimming took 4 bases from V and 14 from J, leaving 20 bases between them. The CDR3 is 12 amino acids. CDR3 amino acids: CSVGPTDNEQFF. CDR3 sequence (DNA): TGCAGCGTTGGTCCGACAGACAATGAGCAGTTCTTT.

This clonotype has a count of ten or more. The chain uses TRBV29-1 and TRBJ1-2; D remains ambiguous. In germline, CDR1 is SQVTM, CDR2 ANQGSEA. The CDR3 has 13 residues. V was pared by 2 bases and J by 5 bases, with 12 bases between. CDR3 bases: TGCAGCGTTGAATGGGAACCCCCTTATGGCTACACCTTC. Translation: CSVEWEPPYGYTF.

The chain couples TRBV19 to TRBJ2-7; 8 bases map to TRBD2. The germline V gene has CDR1 LNHDA and CDR2 SQIVND (reference sequence). Trimming took 7 bases from V and 9 from J; bases not matched to a gene: 8. CDR3 size: 12 residues. The CDR3 reads CASTGGATGQYF. CDR3 nucleotides: TGTGCCAGTACCGGGGGGGCGACAGGGCAGTACTTC.

This clonotype was seen many times. The rearrangement uses TRBV19 and TRBJ1-6; D not resolved. The CDR3 has 17 residues. The V end lost 6 bases, the J end lost 0 bases, and 15 bases lay between the germline ends. CDR1 and CDR2 (germline): LNHDA, SQIVND (reference sequence). The CDR3 loop is CASRSRQGYSYNSPLHF. The CDR3 nucleotides are TGTGCCAGTAGGTCCCGACAAGGATACTCCTATAATTCACCCCTCCACTTT.

This clonotype was observed at least ten times. The rearrangement links TRBV12-3 or TRBV12-4 to TRBJ1-4; D uncertain. The CDR3 length is 12 residues. V was clipped by 5 bases and J by 6 bases, with 7 bases between them. In DNA form, the CDR3 reads TGTGCCAGCAGTCGGCAAGATGAAAAACTGTTTTTT. Protein: CASSRQDEKLFF.

This rearrangement joins TRBV29-1 to TRBJ1-1, with D unresolved. Trimming stripped 6 bases from V and 0 bases from J, with 5 bases between. The germline CDR1 and CDR2 sequences are SQVTM and ANQGSEA. This CDR3 contains 11 residues. The CDR3 nucleotides read TGCAGCGTAGGAGTGAACACTGAAGCTTTCTTT. Translating gives CSVGVNTEAFF. Full variable domain (rest looked up from reference TRBV29-1 and TRBJ1-1): SAVISQKPSRDICQRGTSLTIQCQVDSQVTMMFWYRQQPGQSLTLIATANQGSEATYESGFVIDKFPISRPNLTFSTLTVSNMSPEDSSIYLCSVGVNTEAFFGQGTRLTVV.

The sample holds many counts of this clonotype. The chain employs TRBV6-4 and TRBJ2-6; the D is unclear. The germline V gene has CDR1 MRHNA and CDR2 SNTAGT. The CDR3 consists of 15 residues. V shed 2 bases and J shed 3 bases, with 8 bases lying between them. CDR3: CASSDGFGGANVLTF. The CDR3, as DNA: TGTGCCAGCAGTGACGGGTTCGGTGGGGCCAACGTCCTGACTTTC.

In its sample, this clonotype was seen many times. This chain joins TRBV20-1 and TRBJ1-4; maybe TRBD1 (5 bases). Germline CDR1 is DFQATT and CDR2 is SNEGSKA (reference sequence). The CDR3 has 14 residues. V was clipped by 5 bases and J by 6 bases, with 16 bases between them. The CDR3 coding sequence is TGCAGTGCTGCCCCTGACAGCGCCTATGAAAAACTGTTTTTT. Protein sequence: CSAAPDSAYEKLFF.

The CDR3 protein is CASSFLSGTVPTRVTEAFF. Written as DNA, the CDR3 is TGTGCCAGCAGCTTCCTATCCGGGACGGTTCCTACTCGGGTCACTGAAGCTTTCTTT. The gene calls are TRBV7-8 and TRBJ1-1; TRBD1 is a possible D gene (5 bases). The CDR3 is 19 amino acids. The germline V and J ends were trimmed by 3 bases and 4 bases, with 27 bases remaining between them. Germline CDR1 reads SGHVS; CDR2 reads FQNEAQ. Based on the CDR3 plus reference TRBV7-8 and TRBJ1-1, the full variable domain is GAGVSQSPRYKVAKRGQDVALRCDPISGHVSLFWYQQALGQGPEFLTYFQNEAQLDKSGLPSDRFFAERPEGSVSTLKIQRTQQEDSAVYLCASSFLSGTVPTRVTEAFFGQGTRLTVV.

This clonotype has a count of ten or more. V is TRBV7-3 and J is TRBJ1-1; no clear D gene. Between the trimmed V and J ends, which lost 2 bases and 1 base, there was a span of 11 bases. The CDR3 covers 15 residues. The germline CDR1 and CDR2 sequences are SGHTA and FQGTGA. CDR3 in DNA: TGTGCCAGCAGCTTAGATGGCAAACAGAACACTGAAGCTTTCTTT. Protein sequence: CASSLDGKQNTEAFF.

This clonotype was detected only a few times. The CDR3 DNA is TGTGCCAGCAGCCGGGACTCCCCGAGCAGCGGGGAGCTGTTTTTT. Its translation: CASSRDSPSSGELFF. The V and J genes are TRBV12-3 or TRBV12-4 and TRBJ2-2; tentatively, D is TRBD2 (6 bases). V gave up 6 bases and J gave up 7 bases, with 18 bases separating them. CDR3 size: 15 residues.

This clonotype was observed many times. V and J are TRBV4-1 and TRBJ2-7, with unresolved D. The CDR3 length is 14 residues. The V gene's germline CDR1 is MGHRA and CDR2 YSYEKL. V was shortened by 3 bases and J by 4 bases, with 13 bases between the two germline ends. As DNA, the CDR3 is TGCGCCAGCAGCCAGCTAGGCGAACAGTACGAGCAGTACTTC. Translating gives CASSQLGEQYEQYF.

The chain recombines TRBV7-2 with TRBJ2-7, with 10 bases fitting TRBD2. The germline V gene has CDR1 SGHTA and CDR2 FQGNSA. Trimming at V came to 2 bases and at J to 5 bases, leaving 9 bases not matched to a gene. The CDR3 totals 16 residues. The CDR3 sequence is CASSLRASGSAHEQYF. CDR3 DNA: TGTGCCAGCAGCTTACGCGCTAGCGGGAGCGCCCACGAGCAGTACTTC.

This clonotype was counted at least ten times. The chain uses TRBV5-5 and TRBJ1-1, with no clear D. The CDR3 runs 16 residues. From germline, CDR1 is SGHKS and CDR2 YYEKEE (reference sequence). Trimming cost V 0 bases and J 1 base, with 13 bases left between them. CDR3 amino acids: CASSLVSGIANTEAFF. CDR3 sequence (DNA): TGTGCCAGCAGCTTGGTTTCAGGTATCGCGAACACTGAAGCTTTCTTT.

This clonotype was seen a few times. The rearrangement joins TRBV20-1 to TRBJ2-1, with D perhaps matching TRBD2 (5 bases). The germline CDR1 and CDR2 sequences are DFQATT and SNEGSKA (reference sequence). The CDR3 is 11 amino acids. The CDR3 DNA reads TGCCAAGCGGCCATGGGGAATGAGCAGTTCTTC. Protein sequence: CQAAMGNEQFF.

The rearrangement uses TRBV7-4 and TRBJ2-7; D might be TRBD1 (5 bases). CDR1 and CDR2 from the germline V gene are SGHVT and SQSDAQ. The germline V and J ends were trimmed by 7 bases and 3 bases, with 10 bases remaining between them. The CDR3 has 12 amino acids. The CDR3 DNA reads TGTGCCAGCAAGGACACTTACTACGAGCAGTACTTC. This gives the protein CASKDTYYEQYF.

This chain links TRBV15 with TRBJ1-1; tentative D call: TRBD1 (6 bases). Germline V gives CDR1 LNHNV, CDR2 YYDKDF (reference sequence). The CDR3 sequence is 15 residues long. V was clipped by 3 bases and J by 0 bases, with 11 bases between them. Here the CDR3 reads CATSSLEGVNTEAFF. The CDR3 coding sequence is TGTGCCACCAGCAGCTTGGAGGGGGTGAACACTGAAGCTTTCTTT.

This clonotype was picked up many times. This chain joins TRBV5-4 and TRBJ1-5, with 10 nucleotides matching TRBD1. The ends lost 0 bases at V and 7 bases at J; junction bases unmatched: 1. Looked up from germline, CDR1 is SGHNT and CDR2 is YYREEE (reference sequence). This CDR3 is built from 14 residues. The DNA of the CDR3 is TGTGCCAGCAGCTTGGGGACAGGGGGGCAGCCCCAGCATTTT. Encoded protein: CASSLGTGGQPQHF.

This clonotype was counted ten times or more. CDR3 protein: CASSWGQNTGELFF. The DNA of the CDR3 is TGTGCCAGCAGCTGGGGACAGAACACCGGGGAGCTGTTTTTT. The chain is built from TRBV5-5 and TRBJ2-2, with D perhaps TRBD1 (6 bases). V shed 3 bases and J shed 1 base, with 7 bases lying between them. Germline V lookup: CDR1 SGHKS, CDR2 YYEKEE (reference sequence). The CDR3 totals 14 residues.

Ten or more counts support this clonotype. This rearrangement joins TRBV7-2 to TRBJ2-7, with 8 bases identical to TRBD2. Trimming at V came to 5 bases and at J to 2 bases, leaving 8 bases not matched to a gene. The germline V gene encodes CDR1 SGHTA and CDR2 FQGNSA. This CDR3 is 15 amino acids long. CDR3 bases: TGTGCCAGCAGCAATTCCGGGACTAGGCCCTACGAGCAGTACTTC. This codes for CASSNSGTRPYEQYF.

Notes on this clonotype: A much larger clone differs by one base, so this may be a read error. The chain joins TRBV10-3 to TRBJ1-5; D is undetermined. V was pared by 5 bases and J by 3 bases, with 8 bases between. Germline V lookup: CDR1 ENHRY, CDR2 SYGVKD. The CDR3 is 13 amino acids. CDR3 coding DNA: TGTGCCATCAGTAACCGCGACAATCAGCCCCAGCATTTT. Residues: CAISNRDNQPQHF.

This clonotype occurred many times. The chain has TRBV9 and TRBJ2-5; 8 positions agree with TRBD2. In germline, CDR1 is SGDLS, CDR2 YYNGEE. V dropped 0 bases and J dropped 3; count of bases not matched to a gene: 7. The CDR3 spans 16 residues. In DNA, the CDR3 is TGTGCCAGCAGCGTAGCCCCAGCGGGAGTGGAAGAGACCCAGTACTTC. Its protein is CASSVAPAGVEETQYF.

Comments on this clonotype: A junction end diverges from the germline sequence, so it may reflect a read error. This sequence joins TRBV7-9 and TRBJ2-5; D is unclear. This CDR3 is built from 9 residues. Germline CDR1 SEHNR, CDR2 FQNEAQ (reference sequence). CDR3 sequence: CASSLGVDF. Here the CDR3 DNA reads TGTGCCAGCAGCTTAGGGGTCGACTTC.

This rearrangement joins TRBV29-1 to TRBJ2-6, with D perhaps TRBD2 (6 bases). CDR3 length: 16 residues. The V gene's germline CDR1 is SQVTM and CDR2 ANQGSEA. Trimming cost V 5 bases and J 1 base, with 15 bases left between them. CDR3: CSVRDGTLSGANVLTF. CDR3 DNA sequence: TGCAGCGTTAGGGACGGGACTTTGTCTGGGGCCAACGTCCTGACTTTC.

This clonotype was seen a single time. DNA of the CDR3: TGCAGCGCTTGGGACAGGGGGCAAGAGACCCAGTACTTC. Translation gives CSAWDRGQETQYF. This chain connects TRBV29-1 to TRBJ2-5; 11 nucleotides line up with TRBD1. The V and J ends lost 7 bases and 2 bases, in that order; junction bases with no gene match: 3. Germline V gives CDR1 SQVTM, CDR2 ANQGSEA. The length of the CDR3 is 13 residues.

The chain combines TRBV30 with TRBJ1-4; D remains ambiguous. Trimming pared 1 base from V and 8 bases from J, leaving 8 bases between. Germline values: CDR1 GTSNPN, CDR2 SVGIG (reference sequence). The CDR3 totals 12 residues. CDR3 in DNA: TGTGCCTGGAGTGATGGGTACGAAAAACTGTTTTTT. Translated, it gives CAWSDGYEKLFF.

Notes on this clonotype: The junction shows a germline mismatch at one end, possibly a read error. CDR3 in amino acids: CASSWTGGPHTDTQYF. In DNA, the CDR3 is TGCGCCAGCAGCTGGACAGGGGGCCCGCACACAGATACGCAGTATTTT. The rearrangement links TRBV7-9 to TRBJ2-3; 11 bases are a match to TRBD1. Germline V lookup: CDR1 SEHNR, CDR2 FQNEAQ (reference sequence). The CDR3 runs 16 residues.

The table lists this clonotype with many counts. The CDR3 sequence: CASSQGTGQAFYEQYF. CDR3 DNA sequence: TGTGCCAGCAGCCAAGGGACAGGACAAGCCTTCTACGAGCAGTACTTC. V gene TRBV13 combines with J gene TRBJ2-7, with 8 positions matching TRBD1. This CDR3 has 16 amino acids. The germline V gene has CDR1 PRHDT and CDR2 FYEKMQ (reference sequence). V shed 5 bases, J shed 3 bases, and the junction held 12 bases outside the gene matches.